Shown below are 28 T cell receptor beta chains from a single sample sequenced in a study of brain T cells in children with intractable seizures. TCRdb keeps only in-frame clones here, not all; method: immunoSEQ multiplex PCR. The repertoire holds 110,000 or so clones, roughly 94% seen once, with more than 3% in the top ten. The source material was peripheral blood, sampled at surgery. These receptors were taken from a boy under two years old with hemimegalencephaly and intractable seizures.

The count of this clone is one. This chain connects TRBV15 to TRBJ2-2, with D maybe TRBD2 (6 bases). The CDR3 has 19 amino acids. The V end lost 0 bases, the J end lost 3 bases, and 20 bases lay between the germline ends. Germline-derived CDR1 and CDR2 are LNHNV and YYDKDF (reference sequence). The CDR3 sequence: CATSRDNGGEGTYTGELFF. In nucleotides, the CDR3 is TGTGCCACCAGCAGAGATAACGGGGGAGAGGGTACTTACACCGGGGAGCTGTTTTTT.

This clone was recorded only once. The J gene is TRBJ1-2, the V gene TRBV4-3; no clear D gene. Germline-derived CDR1 and CDR2 are LGHNA and YSLEER. V lost 0 bases to trimming and J lost 2 bases, with 7 bases between them. This CDR3 is 14 amino acids long. CDR3 coding DNA: TGCGCCAGCAGCCAAGATGATGGGAACTATGGCTACACCTTC. Translating it yields CASSQDDGNYGYTF.

The rearrangement uses TRBV10-3 and TRBJ1-2; the match to TRBD1 covers 9 bases. With V trimmed by 10 bases and J by 4 bases, 10 bases remained unmatched. CDR3 length: 14 amino acids. Looked up from germline, CDR1 is ENHRY and CDR2 is SYGVKD. The CDR3 DNA is TGTGCCACCTCCCCGGGACAGGGAGGCTATGGCTACACCTTC. Residues: CATSPGQGGYGYTF.

The chain is built from TRBV18 and TRBJ2-7; no reliable D call. Germline V gene sequence: CDR1 KGHSH, CDR2 LQKENI. V was cut by 4 bases and J by 5 bases, with 15 bases left in between. The CDR3 is made up of 14 amino acids. This chain's CDR3 is CASSLLATRNEQYF. In DNA, the CDR3 is TGTGCCAGCTCACTCCTCGCGACACGCAACGAGCAGTACTTC.

The chain employs TRBV6-6 and TRBJ1-2; the D gene is possibly TRBD1 (6 bases). This CDR3 comprises 13 residues. The V gene's germline CDR1 is MNHNY and CDR2 SVGAGI (reference sequence). V lost 10 bases to trimming and J lost 2 bases, with 14 bases between them. CDR3 in amino acids: CATKGGGNYGYTF. DNA of the CDR3: TGTGCCACCAAGGGGGGAGGAAACTATGGCTACACCTTC.

J is TRBJ1-1 and V is TRBV19; D remains ambiguous. The CDR3 is made up of 14 amino acids. Germline lookup yields CDR1 LNHDA and CDR2 SQIVND (reference sequence). Trimming cost V 4 bases and J 4 bases, with 13 bases left between them. For the CDR3, the DNA is TGTGCCAGTAGTACACAGCTTACTTTCACTGAAGCTTTCTTT. Translating gives CASSTQLTFTEAFF.

This chain connects TRBV21-1 to TRBJ2-3; the D call TRBD2 from the table was never checked on the DNA. TRBV21-1 is a pseudogene segment. There are 18 residues in the CDR3. CDR3 nucleotide sequence: TGTGCCAGCAGATCCCCGAGGTACGGGATCCACGGCACAGATACGCAGTATTTT. It encodes CASRSPRYGIHGTDTQYF.

The chain has TRBV3-1 (or the pseudogene TRBV3-2) and TRBJ2-7; TRBD2 agrees at 9 bases. The germline CDR1 and CDR2 sequences are LGHDT and YNNKEL (reference sequence). V dropped 4 bases and J dropped 5; count of bases not matched to a gene: 12. The CDR3 is made up of 16 amino acids. The CDR3 loop reads CASSPRGLAGTNEQYF. Written as DNA, the CDR3 is TGTGCCAGCAGCCCAAGGGGGCTAGCGGGAACCAACGAGCAGTACTTC.

CDR3 loop: CASSPLAGISTDTQYF. The CDR3 DNA reads as TGTGCCAGCAGCCCCCTAGCGGGTATCTCCACAGATACGCAGTATTTT. The chain recombines TRBV13 with TRBJ2-3; 8 bases line up with TRBD2. This CDR3 has 16 amino acids. J was trimmed by 2 bases and V by 5 bases; bases with no gene match: 9. Germline V gene lookup returns CDR1 PRHDT and CDR2 FYEKMQ (reference sequence).

This clone was picked up a small number of times. The chain combines TRBV10-3 with TRBJ1-1; D not resolved. V lost 10 bases to trimming and J lost 4 bases, with 10 bases between them. Germline-derived CDR1 and CDR2 are ENHRY and SYGVKD. The CDR3 consists of 11 residues. CDR3 in amino acids: CATTRGTEAFF. CDR3 nucleotide sequence: TGTGCCACCACGCGGGGCACTGAAGCTTTCTTT.

The V gene is TRBV19, the J gene TRBJ1-2; D gene uncertain. V was clipped by 4 bases and J by 3 bases, with 12 bases between them. This CDR3 has 14 amino acids. Per germline, CDR1 LNHDA and CDR2 SQIVND (reference sequence). CDR3 coding DNA: TGTGCCAGTAGTAGGTGGGAGGGATACTATGGCTACACCTTC. It codes for CASSRWEGYYGYTF.

The rearrangement links TRBV19 to TRBJ2-7; 7 bases align to TRBD1. With V trimmed by 4 bases and J by 1 base, 1 base remained unmatched. This CDR3 contains 13 residues. In germline, CDR1 is LNHDA, CDR2 SQIVND (reference sequence). The CDR3 spells CASSRDSSYEQYF. The CDR3 DNA follows: TGTGCCAGTAGTAGGGACAGTTCCTACGAGCAGTACTTC.

Points on this clone: Other DNA variants within this sample encode the same CDR3. The chain joins TRBV18 to TRBJ2-1, with 10 bases fitting TRBD2. The CDR3 contains 15 residues. V was clipped by 3 bases and J by 7 bases; unmatched bases: 6. Germline assignment: CDR1 KGHSH and CDR2 LQKENI. This chain's CDR3 is CASSPLAGEGNEQFF. Here the CDR3 DNA reads TGTGCCAGCTCACCCCTAGCGGGAGAGGGAAATGAGCAGTTCTTC.

The rearrangement uses TRBV5-1 and TRBJ2-4; D may be TRBD2 (5 bases). CDR3 size: 16 residues. V lost 0 bases to trimming and J lost 2 bases, with 12 bases between them. CDR1 is SGHRS and CDR2 is YFSETQ in the germline V gene. The CDR3: CASSLEGDRSKNIQYF. The CDR3, as DNA: TGCGCCAGCAGCTTGGAGGGAGACCGCTCCAAAAACATTCAGTACTTC.

The chain is built from TRBV7-9 and TRBJ1-2; D remains unclear. The CDR3 runs 12 residues. Per germline, CDR1 SEHNR and CDR2 FQNEAQ (reference sequence). V gave up 3 bases and J gave up 14 bases, with 16 bases separating them. Here the CDR3 reads CASSFGEGRSTF. The CDR3 DNA reads as TGTGCCAGCAGCTTTGGGGAGGGTCGAAGTACCTTC.

This clone appeared many times. The V call is TRBV9, the J call TRBJ1-2; TRBD1 might be the D (6 bases). Germline V gene data show CDR1 as SGDLS and CDR2 as YYNGEE. Deletions cut 0 bases from V and 0 bases from J, with 9 bases between. The CDR3 runs 15 residues. CDR3 bases: TGTGCCAGCAGCGTAGCTGGGGGGCCTAACTATGGCTACACCTTC. Its translation: CASSVAGGPNYGYTF.

CDR3 nucleotides: TGTGCCAGTAGTATCTCTGGGACAGGGGATCCCGCCCAGCATTTT. It encodes CASSISGTGDPAQHF. The V gene is TRBV19, the J gene TRBJ1-5; 10 bases are a match to TRBD1. The length of the CDR3 is 15 residues. Germline CDR1 LNHDA, CDR2 SQIVND (reference sequence). After removal of 3 bases from V and 11 bases from J, the junction contained 10 bases not matched to a gene.

This sequence joins TRBV5-6 and TRBJ1-5, with 8 bases matching TRBD1. The CDR3 is 15 residues long. Germline V gene sequence: CDR1 SGHDT, CDR2 YYEEEE. V dropped 4 bases and J dropped 7; count of bases not matched to a gene: 10. The CDR3 reads CASSRKDRVHQPQHF. The CDR3 nucleotides read TGTGCCAGCAGCAGAAAGGACAGGGTACACCAGCCCCAGCATTTT.

V gene TRBV7-3 combines with J gene TRBJ2-5; D is possibly TRBD1 or TRBD2 (5 bases each). CDR3 length: 15 residues. Germline CDR1 is SGHTA and CDR2 is FQGTGA. The V end lost 2 bases, the J end lost 2 bases, and 12 bases lay between the germline ends. The CDR3 is CASSLYGTAQETQYF. For the CDR3, the DNA is TGTGCCAGCAGCTTATATGGGACGGCACAAGAGACCCAGTACTTC.

This chain joins TRBV27 and TRBJ2-2, with TRBD2 as a possible D gene (5 bases). V gave up 6 bases and J gave up 6 bases, with 11 bases separating them. The CDR3 length is 13 residues. The germline CDR1 and CDR2 sequences are MNHEY and SMNVEV (reference sequence). DNA of the CDR3: TGTGCCAGCAGCCGGGGTGGTCCCGGGGAGCTGTTTTTT. Translation gives CASSRGGPGELFF.

The V gene is TRBV27, the J gene TRBJ2-5; 10 bases align to TRBD1. V shed 6 bases and J 5 bases; nucleotides not matched to a gene: 6. Germline assignment: CDR1 MNHEY and CDR2 SMNVEV (reference sequence). The CDR3 consists of 14 residues. DNA for the CDR3: TGTGCCAGCAGGAGGGACAGGGGATGGGAGACCCAGTACTTC. Protein product: CASRRDRGWETQYF.

This clone was seen a single time. This chain connects TRBV19 to TRBJ2-5, with D possibly being TRBD2 (7 bases). CDR3 length equals 13 residues. The germline V and J ends were trimmed by 8 bases and 5 bases, with 15 bases remaining between them. In germline, CDR1 is LNHDA, CDR2 SQIVND (reference sequence). CDR3 DNA sequence: TGTGCCAGTGGGTACGGGGGGCTTGAGACCCAGTACTTC. Translated: CASGYGGLETQYF.

The chain recombines TRBV7-2 with TRBJ2-3; 8 nucleotides line up with TRBD2. Germline CDR1 is SGHTA and CDR2 is FQGNSA. Unmatched junction bases numbered 3, after V lost 0 bases and J lost 4 bases. This CDR3 comprises 15 residues. The chain's CDR3 is CASSLASAGADTQYF. CDR3 nucleotides: TGTGCCAGCAGCTTAGCTTCAGCGGGAGCAGATACGCAGTATTTT.

The chain joins TRBV28 to TRBJ1-1; a possible D gene is TRBD1 (5 bases). V lost 8 bases to trimming and J lost 0 bases, with 13 bases between them. The germline V gene has CDR1 MDHEN and CDR2 SYDVKM. The CDR3 runs 14 residues. Here the CDR3 DNA reads TGTGCCAGCCACGGGGGGGTCATGAACACTGAAGCTTTCTTT. Protein: CASHGGVMNTEAFF.

This chain links TRBV7-2 with TRBJ2-5; D is unresolved. The germline V and J ends were trimmed by 2 bases and 0 bases, with 4 bases remaining between them. Germline V lookup: CDR1 SGHTA, CDR2 FQGNSA. The CDR3 covers 13 residues. CDR3 DNA: TGTGCCAGCAGCTTACAGTACCAAGAGACCCAGTACTTC. The encoded protein is CASSLQYQETQYF.

The chain couples TRBV9 to TRBJ2-3; unclear D gene. Germline CDR1 is SGDLS and CDR2 is YYNGEE. Trimming stripped 1 base from V and 0 bases from J, with 9 bases between. This CDR3 is built from 15 residues. The CDR3 loop is CASSVLGTSTDTQYF. DNA of the CDR3: TGTGCCAGCAGCGTACTGGGAACTAGCACAGATACGCAGTATTTT.

V gene TRBV30 combines with J gene TRBJ1-5; D call uncertain. The CDR3 has 15 residues. Germline CDR1 is GTSNPN and CDR2 is SVGIG (reference sequence). V was clipped by 0 bases and J by 2 bases, with 11 bases between them. This CDR3 is CAWSVLGVGNQPQHF. The CDR3 DNA is TGTGCCTGGAGTGTTCTTGGGGTTGGCAATCAGCCCCAGCATTTT.

The rearrangement uses TRBV7-3 and TRBJ2-2; D ambiguous. Trimming took off 4 bases at V and 7 bases at J, with 7 bases between the two ends. The germline V gene has CDR1 SGHTA and CDR2 FQGTGA. The CDR3 extends over 12 amino acids. The CDR3 DNA is TGTGCCAGCAGCTATCTGGACGGGGAGCTGTTTTTT. Its translation is CASSYLDGELFF.